The sequence of this TCR beta chain was determined in a study of blood T cell repertoires in COVID-19. Study-wide background: T cells, B-cell-depleted T cells, or PBMCs supplied cDNA or gDNA.

In the original processing: Using reference gene primer amplification, nucleated cell counts were estimated. Assay: immunoSEQ multiplex PCR; the TCRdb copy retains only in-frame clones and omits some. Clonal size and the V and J genes are those of that table, whereas D and trimming came from the DNA. Of 88,000 or so clones listed, around four fifths are singletons. Germline V CDR1 and CDR2: SGHTA, FQGNSA. The CDR3 length is 15 residues. The V end lost 2 bases, the J end lost 0 bases, and 10 bases lay between the germline ends. The chain couples TRBV7-2 to TRBJ2-5; possible D gene TRBD2, 6 bases. Sequencing input: peripheral blood. The clonotype was recovered from a human donor in a cohort sampled during active COVID-19. CDR3 sequence reads: CASSLHGGNQETQYF. The CDR3 region has the DNA TGTGCCAGCAGCTTACACGGCGGGAACCAAGAGACCCAGTACTTC. Complete variable domain (other parts from reference TRBV7-2 and TRBJ2-5): GAGVSQSPSNKVTEKGKDVELRCDPISGHTALYWYRQSLGQGLEFLIYFQGNSAPDKSGLPSDRFSAERTGGSVSTLTIQRTQQEDSAVYLCASSLHGGNQETQYFGPGTRLLVL.